Listed here are 21 T cell receptor beta chains from one sample, sequenced in a study of molecular identifiers for immune sequencing clone quantification. TCRdb reanalysed the PCR reads using MiXCR and keeps one entry per CDR3 protein. The sample contains some 680,000 distinct CDR3 sequences, around 25% of which appear only once. Sequencing was done on a sample of naive CD8+ T cells from blood, with Jurkat cell RNA spiked in. Documented subset: FACS-sorted CD8+CD4-CCR7+CD45RA+ naive T cells. The receptors stem from a human donor in good health. Some libraries in this study had Jurkat cell RNA spiked in.

This clonotype was seen only a few times. The chain carries TRBV6-6 and TRBJ2-1; the D call may be TRBD1 or TRBD2 (5 bases each). Germline values: CDR1 MNHNY, CDR2 SVGAGI (reference sequence). The CDR3 is 16 residues long. Trimming cost V 6 bases and J 0 bases, with 15 bases left between them. CDR3 DNA sequence: TGTGCCAGCAGCCAACTCAGGGACGGCTCCTACAATGAGCAGTTCTTC. Residues: CASSQLRDGSYNEQFF.

This clonotype has a count of ten or more. This chain connects TRBV4-1 to TRBJ1-5; no firm D call. The CDR3 is 17 amino acids. The germline gives CDR1 MGHRA, CDR2 YSYEKL. V lost 0 bases and J lost 2, with 14 bases in between. CDR3 loop: CASSQEPRQWGNQPQHF. The CDR3 DNA reads TGCGCCAGCAGCCAAGAACCCCGACAATGGGGCAATCAGCCCCAGCATTTT.

The rearrangement links TRBV5-6 to TRBJ1-1, with a tentative D call TRBD1 (5 bases). Germline loops: CDR1 SGHDT, CDR2 YYEEEE. The CDR3 length is 16 residues. V shed 0 bases and J shed 8 bases, with 20 bases lying between them. CDR3 loop: CASSLEGLQGAIEAFF. DNA of the CDR3: TGTGCCAGCAGCTTGGAGGGACTCCAGGGAGCTATCGAAGCTTTCTTT.

This clonotype was found many times. This chain uses TRBV13 with TRBJ2-7, with a weak D call TRBD1 (5 bases). The germline gives CDR1 PRHDT, CDR2 FYEKMQ (reference sequence). V lost 0 bases and J lost 3, with 12 bases in between. The CDR3 runs 15 residues. The CDR3 coding sequence is TGTGCCAGCAGCTTAGGGGGGCACGTCAGCTACGAGCAGTACTTC. This gives the protein CASSLGGHVSYEQYF.

About this clonotype: A read error is possible here, since a much larger clone lies one base away. This CDR3 fails to terminate in the conserved phenylalanine or tryptophan, so it likely reflects a read error. The chain carries TRBV7-2 and TRBJ1-6, with a weak D call TRBD1 (5 bases). The germline V gene encodes CDR1 SGHTA and CDR2 FQGNSA. The V gene lost 5 bases and the J gene lost 6 bases, with 14 bases spanning the gap. The CDR3 is made up of 15 amino acids. CDR3 sequence (DNA): TGTGCCAGCAGCACCCCTCAGGGAGTTAATTCACCCCTCCACCTT. As protein: CASSTPQGVNSPLHL.

The V call is TRBV21-1, the J call TRBJ1-5. TRBV21-1 is a pseudogene. The CDR3 is 17 residues long. The CDR3 bases are TGTGCCAGAGATAAAGTTCCGGGAATAGAAAGCAATCAGCCCCAGCATTTT. It codes for CARDKVPGIESNQPQHF.

This clonotype was observed many times. V and J are TRBV25-1 and TRBJ2-3; TRBD2 agrees at 7 bases. CDR3 size: 10 residues. The V gene end was trimmed by 5 bases and the J gene end by 10 bases; junction bases not matched to a gene: 0. Germline V CDR1 and CDR2: MGHDK, SYGVNS. This CDR3 is CASSRGAQYF. The CDR3 nucleotides read TGTGCCAGCAGTCGGGGGGCGCAGTATTTT. Complete variable domain (other parts from reference TRBV25-1 and TRBJ2-3): EADIYQTPRYLVIGTGKKITLECSQTMGHDKMYWYQQDPGMELHLIHYSYGVNSTEKGDLSSESTVSRIRTEHFPLTLESARPSHTSQYLCASSRGAQYFGPGTRLTVL.

This rearrangement joins TRBV5-1 to TRBJ2-2; TRBD2 is a possible D gene (6 bases). Trimming stripped 4 bases from V and 9 bases from J, with 16 bases between. Looked up from germline, CDR1 is SGHRS and CDR2 is YFSETQ. The CDR3 spans 14 residues. CDR3: CASSPPGGARELFF. The CDR3 DNA reads TGCGCCAGCAGCCCTCCTGGAGGGGCGAGGGAGCTGTTTTTT.

This clonotype was counted a few times. V gene TRBV6-2 or TRBV6-3 combines with J gene TRBJ1-2; 7 bases agree with TRBD1. Germline values: CDR1 MNHEY, CDR2 SVGEGT. This CDR3 has 14 residues. J was trimmed by 2 bases and V by 6 bases; bases with no gene match: 6. Here the CDR3 reads CASRTGQRNYGYTF. CDR3 nucleotides: TGTGCCAGCAGGACGGGACAGCGAAACTATGGCTACACCTTC.

Note on this clonotype: Its ends do not fully match the called genes, so a read error is possible. The chain's CDR3 is CASSTVVYATDTRYF. CDR3 coding DNA: TGTGCCAGTAGTACGGTAGTCTACGCCACAGATACGCGGTATTTT. The chain links TRBV19 to TRBJ2-3, with unresolved D. Per germline, CDR1 LNHDA and CDR2 SQIVND (reference sequence). This CDR3 has 15 residues.

This clonotype was recorded many times. This sequence joins TRBV29-1 and TRBJ2-7; D perhaps matches TRBD1 (6 bases). CDR1 is SQVTM, CDR2 ANQGSEA, per germline. CDR3 length: 15 residues. The V gene lost 2 bases and the J gene lost 3 bases, with 17 bases spanning the gap. CDR3 sequence (DNA): TGCAGCGTTGAACTCAGGGGCCAGACGAGCTACGAGCAGTACTTC. It specifies CSVELRGQTSYEQYF.

This clonotype came up a few times. The chain employs TRBV12-3 or TRBV12-4 and TRBJ2-1; tentatively, D is TRBD2 (5 bases). CDR3 length: 13 residues. Trimming removed 1 base at V and 10 bases at J, with 11 bases between. The CDR3 here is CASSLGLAKEQFF. CDR3 nucleotides: TGTGCCAGCAGTTTAGGCCTAGCTAAAGAGCAGTTCTTC.

This chain links TRBV11-2 with TRBJ2-1; D is unclear. This CDR3 region has 13 residues. V lost 3 bases, J lost 8 bases, and 11 bases lay in between. In germline, CDR1 is SGHAT, CDR2 FQNNGV. The CDR3 DNA follows: TGTGCCAGCAGCTTCTCGTCCAGACATGAGCAGTTCTTC. This translates into CASSFSSRHEQFF.

This clonotype occurred a few times. The V and J genes are TRBV10-1 and TRBJ2-3, with D tentatively TRBD1 (8 bases). The CDR3 consists of 16 residues. The V gene's germline CDR1 is WNHNN and CDR2 SYGVQD (reference sequence). The V and J ends lost 3 bases and 5 bases respectively, with 18 bases between them. CDR3 in DNA: TGCGCCAGCAGTGACGATGGACAGGGAGGGTTAGATACGCAGTATTTT. This encodes CASSDDGQGGLDTQYF.

In this sample, this clonotype turned up once. The rearrangement links TRBV9 to TRBJ2-7; 9 bases match TRBD2. V shed 0 bases, J shed 7 bases, and the junction held 17 bases outside the gene matches. The CDR3 is made up of 18 amino acids. Germline lookup yields CDR1 SGDLS and CDR2 YYNGEE. CDR3 in DNA: TGTGCCAGCAGCGTAGTCCCACCCAGACTAGCGGTGGGGCCGGAGCAGTACTTC. It encodes CASSVVPPRLAVGPEQYF.

This clonotype was counted between two and nine times. The CDR3 region has the DNA TGCAGTGCTAGAGAATCCAAGACCTACGAGCAGTACTTC. It yields the protein CSARESKTYEQYF. The chain joins TRBV20-1 to TRBJ2-7, with unresolved D. Germline CDR1 and CDR2: DFQATT and SNEGSKA (reference sequence). The length of the CDR3 is 13 residues. Trimming took 0 bases from V and 2 from J, leaving 8 bases between them.

This clonotype has at least ten counts. V gene TRBV29-1 combines with J gene TRBJ1-3; a weak D match, TRBD1 (6 bases). The V and J ends lost 5 bases and 0 bases respectively, with 8 bases between them. The CDR3 covers 13 residues. Germline V gene sequence: CDR1 SQVTM, CDR2 ANQGSEA. CDR3 coding DNA: TGCAGCGTTTTCAGGGGCTCTGGAAACACCATATATTTT. Amino acid sequence: CSVFRGSGNTIYF.

At least ten counts were recorded for this clonotype. The gene calls are TRBV12-3 or TRBV12-4 and TRBJ2-7; D gene uncertain. This CDR3 comprises 14 residues. Deletions cut 3 bases from V and 5 bases from J, with 14 bases between. Here the CDR3 reads CASSFRLVIDEQYF. In DNA, the CDR3 is TGTGCCAGCAGTTTTCGGCTGGTCATTGACGAGCAGTACTTC.

This chain joins TRBV15 and TRBJ1-3, with 7 bases aligning to TRBD1. Germline values: CDR1 LNHNV, CDR2 YYDKDF (reference sequence). This CDR3 has 15 amino acids. J lost 3 bases, V lost 5 bases, and 7 bases had no gene match. The CDR3 coding sequence is TGTGCCACCAGCGGTGACAGGGCTATTGGAAACACCATATATTTT. Protein product: CATSGDRAIGNTIYF.

About this clonotype itself: This may be a read error, as it is one base from a much larger clone. The V gene is TRBV7-6, the J gene TRBJ2-5, with TRBD2 matching over 14 bases. This CDR3 is built from 15 residues. Per germline, CDR1 SGHVS and CDR2 FNYEAQ. The CDR3 protein is CASSLTSGREEPQYF. DNA of the CDR3: TGTGCCAGCAGCTTGACTAGCGGGAGGGAAGAGCCCCAGTACTTC.

The V and J genes are TRBV6-2 or TRBV6-3 and TRBJ2-3; 9 nucleotides line up with TRBD1. The CDR3 has 16 residues. Looked up from germline, CDR1 is MNHEY and CDR2 is SVGEGT. V trimming: 7 bases; J trimming: 3 bases; junction bases outside the gene matches: 11. The CDR3 region has the DNA TGTGCCAGCACTGCGTTACCGGGACAGGGAACAGATACGCAGTATTTT. Its protein is CASTALPGQGTDTQYF.